This T cell receptor beta chain was recorded in a study of T cell responses to AZD1222 COVID-19 vaccine listed by TCRdb under 2021. Looking at the study overall: AZD1222 recipients whose second dose came at about 4 weeks and those whose second dose came at about 12 weeks were combined into one group, since spike-specific TCR depth and breadth did not differ between the two schedules. TCR sequencing covered roughly 230 trial participants: 200 to 220 given two doses of AZD1222 and some 25 given two doses of MenACWY control vaccine. Trial participants were enrolled by age into subgroups of 18-55, 56-69 and 70-plus years, and around 140, 26 and 57 TCR-sequenced participants, respectively, were included in these subgroups. The study at large found these results: Most participants were white British and females outnumbered males, and the authors suggested that clonal diversity may have been underestimated. Conclusions about previously exposed vaccinees were limited because only 5 or 6 AZD1222 recipients were SARS-CoV-2 seropositive at baseline. No day 14 peak-response samples were available, so repertoires were characterized only after the peak T cell response. Spike-specific TCR breadth and depth rose significantly after two AZD1222 doses compared with day 0 and with MenACWY recipients. In the small 56-69-year group, the increase in depth fell short of significance, most likely because of low power. CD4 TCRs associated with the vaccine covered the entire spike protein, and the dominant responses were in regions 160-218 and 743-854. Reportedly, almost half of the unique spike-specific TCRs recognized epitopes lying outside the regions that are mutated in the B.1.351 and B.1.1.7 variants.

Read against the paper, the sample's time point label means: baseline before first vaccination. Vaccinee samples were obtained from the UK trials COV001 and COV002, which included a single-blind randomized controlled phase 2/3 trial of AZD1222 (ChAdOx1 nCoV-19) in healthy adults. For TCRbeta chain sequencing, PBMC samples from trial participants were taken at day 0 and at day 28 after the second dose. Of note for this clone: Its target antigen remains unknown. It has no much larger one-base neighbor in the sample; base qualities were not kept.

The CDR3 starts with the cysteine, ends with the phenylalanine, and has 16 residues. CDR3 DNA is the only sequence kept; it has 48 bases, read in frame from the first base. Trimming leaves V shorter by 3 bases and J shorter by 1 base, with the junction holding 6 bases beyond the gene matches. CDR1 and CDR2 (LNHNV, YYDKDF) derive from the germline V gene (reference sequence). The CDR3 regions of human TCRbeta chains were analyzed by immunosequencing. The study's processing was this. Repertoire TCRs were matched against a reference library of SARS-CoV-2-specific TCRs generated with the MIRA antigen-specificity platform. Breadth meant the fraction of unique TCRs that were SARS-CoV-2-associated, whereas depth meant the fraction of total T cells that were SARS-CoV-2-associated. Using the MIRA data, each spike-specific TCR was mapped to the spike region that the TCR reacts to and placed in a CD4 or CD8 class. Log10-transformed breadth and depth values were compared by one-way ANOVA with Sidak's multiple comparisons tests. In its TCRdb copy, this immuneACCESS table keeps in-frame sequences only and misses some clones. Where compared with another copy, unresolved V genes explain less than half of these, and the others have no known cause. Clonal size and the V and J genes are those of that table, whereas D and trimming came from the DNA. The sample contains about 92,000 clones, about nine tenths of them found a single time. 7.5% of the sample lies in the top ten.

The sequence is built from TRBV15 and TRBJ1-1, with TRBD1 matching 9 junction bases. The TCR comes from an adult in good health. The sequencing used peripheral blood, collected on day 0 of AZD1222 vaccination. The nucleotides read TGTGCCACCAGCAGGCTCGGGACAGGGAAGAACACTGAAGCTTTCTTT. This is translated as CATSRLGTGKNTEAFF.